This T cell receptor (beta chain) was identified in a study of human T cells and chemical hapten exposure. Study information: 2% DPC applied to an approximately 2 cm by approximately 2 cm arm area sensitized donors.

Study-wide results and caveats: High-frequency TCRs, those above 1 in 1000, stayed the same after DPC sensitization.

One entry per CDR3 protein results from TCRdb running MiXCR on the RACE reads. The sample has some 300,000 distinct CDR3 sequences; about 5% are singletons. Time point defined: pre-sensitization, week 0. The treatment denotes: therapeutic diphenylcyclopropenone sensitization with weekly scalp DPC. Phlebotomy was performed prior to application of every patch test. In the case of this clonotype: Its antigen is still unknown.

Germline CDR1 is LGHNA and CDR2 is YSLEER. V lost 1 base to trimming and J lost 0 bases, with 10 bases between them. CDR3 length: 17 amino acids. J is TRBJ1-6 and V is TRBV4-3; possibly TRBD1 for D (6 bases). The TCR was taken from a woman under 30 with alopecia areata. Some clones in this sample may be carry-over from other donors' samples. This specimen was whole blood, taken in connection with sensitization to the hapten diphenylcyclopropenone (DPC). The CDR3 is CASSQVQGSSYNSPLHF. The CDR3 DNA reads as TGCGCCAGCAGCCAAGTTCAGGGGAGCTCCTATAATTCACCCCTCCACTTT.